The sample holds a few counts of the clone carrying this TCR beta chain. Its antigen is unidentified. TCRdb re-analysed the 5' RACE reads in MiXCR, keeping a single row per CDR3 protein. The sample gives around 180,000 distinct CDR3 sequences, 10% to 15% of which show up once; around 10% is in the top ten. The entry originates in a study of CD8 T cells in ankylosing spondylitis. Whole-study results and caveats: Disease-associated clones were reportedly significantly overrepresented in matched ankylosing spondylitis synovial fluid.

Source material: blood, either unsorted or a sorted T cell fraction (not recorded which). This clonotype was sampled from a female donor with ankylosing spondylitis or in good health (not recorded which).

CDR3 in DNA: TGCAGTGCTAGCCCAGGGTGGGGAGAGACCCAGTACTTC. It yields the protein CSASPGWGETQYF. The gene calls are TRBV20-1 and TRBJ2-5; TRBD1 might be the D (5 bases). CDR1 DFQATT and CDR2 SNEGSKA come from the germline V gene (reference sequence). V dropped 3 bases and J dropped 4 bases, with 12 bases sitting between them. CDR3 length: 13 residues.